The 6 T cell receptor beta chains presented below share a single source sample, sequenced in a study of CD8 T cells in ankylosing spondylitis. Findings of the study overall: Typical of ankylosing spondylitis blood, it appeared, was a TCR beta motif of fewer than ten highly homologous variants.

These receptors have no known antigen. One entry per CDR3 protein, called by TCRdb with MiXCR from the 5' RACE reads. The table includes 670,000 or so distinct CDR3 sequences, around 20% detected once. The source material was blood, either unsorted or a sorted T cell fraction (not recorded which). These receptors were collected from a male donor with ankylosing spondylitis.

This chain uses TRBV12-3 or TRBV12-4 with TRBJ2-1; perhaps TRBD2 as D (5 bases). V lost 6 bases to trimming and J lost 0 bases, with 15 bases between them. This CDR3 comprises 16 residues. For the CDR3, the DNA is TGTGCCAGCAGGTCCATCTTAGCGAGCTCCTACAATGAGCAGTTCTTC. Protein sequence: CASRSILASSYNEQFF.

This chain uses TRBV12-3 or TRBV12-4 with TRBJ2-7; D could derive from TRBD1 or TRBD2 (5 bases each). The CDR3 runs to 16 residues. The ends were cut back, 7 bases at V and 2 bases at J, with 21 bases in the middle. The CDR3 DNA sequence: TGTGCCAGCACCCCGCTTCAGCCAGGGAGTACCTACGAGCAGTACTTC. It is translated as CASTPLQPGSTYEQYF.

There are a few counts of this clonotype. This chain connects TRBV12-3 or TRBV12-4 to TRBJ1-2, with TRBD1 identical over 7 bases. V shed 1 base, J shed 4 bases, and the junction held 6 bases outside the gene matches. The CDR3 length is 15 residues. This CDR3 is CASSLVPQGSYGYTF. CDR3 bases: TGTGCCAGCAGTTTAGTCCCACAGGGGTCCTATGGCTACACCTTC.

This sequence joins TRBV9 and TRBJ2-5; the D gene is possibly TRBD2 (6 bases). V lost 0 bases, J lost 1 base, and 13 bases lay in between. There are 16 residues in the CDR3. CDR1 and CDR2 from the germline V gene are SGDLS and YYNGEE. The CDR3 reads CASSVVGSGAQETQYF. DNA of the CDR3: TGTGCCAGCAGCGTAGTGGGGTCGGGAGCCCAAGAGACCCAGTACTTC.

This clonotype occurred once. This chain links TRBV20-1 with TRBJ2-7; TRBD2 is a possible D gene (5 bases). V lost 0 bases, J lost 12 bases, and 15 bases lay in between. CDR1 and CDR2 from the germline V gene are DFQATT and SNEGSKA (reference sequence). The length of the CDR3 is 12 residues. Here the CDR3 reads CSAREGASQPYF. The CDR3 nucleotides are TGCAGTGCTAGAGAAGGTGCTAGCCAGCCGTACTTC.

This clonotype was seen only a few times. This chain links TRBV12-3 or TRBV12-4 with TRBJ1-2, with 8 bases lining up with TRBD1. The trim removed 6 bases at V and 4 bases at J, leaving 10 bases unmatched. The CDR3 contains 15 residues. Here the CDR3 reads CASSRSGGYGYGYTF. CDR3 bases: TGTGCCAGCAGCCGGTCAGGGGGCTACGGCTATGGCTACACCTTC.